This entry describes one T cell receptor (beta chain). These data come from a study of blood T cell repertoires in COVID-19. Measured with immunoSEQ multiplex PCR; TCRdb has only the in-frame clones, and not every one. This sample has more than 200,000 clones, with just over 90% found just once. This sequence was found in a young woman who had recovered from COVID-19. The sequencing sample was made of PBMCs or T cells enriched from blood (not recorded which).

The chain's CDR3 is CASRFTSGGLETQYF. CDR3 bases: TGCGCCAGCAGGTTCACTAGCGGGGGGTTGGAGACCCAGTACTTC. The chain is built from TRBV5-1 and TRBJ2-5, with 12 bases that match TRBD2. Trimming removed 5 bases from V and 5 bases from J; junction bases left unmatched: 7. The length of the CDR3 is 15 residues. From germline, CDR1 is SGHRS and CDR2 YFSETQ.